This is a list of T cell receptor beta chains from one sample in a study of identical twins. TCRdb passed the 5' RACE reads through MiXCR, listing each CDR3 protein once. The data show about 660,000 distinct CDR3 sequences, over 8.5% seen once. The same data also contributed to another study, on yellow fever vaccine responses in identical twins.

Sequencing was done on a sample of PBMCs. The receptors stem from a woman younger than 30 in good health. CDR3s include the opening cysteine and the closing phenylalanine or tryptophan. A D gene is named only where the DNA matches it firmly. Rows give clone size only sometimes, using once, few, many, or a class for an expanded clone.

clone_size: .; j_call: TRBJ2-1; d_call: TRBD2; v_call: TRBV6-1; cdr3_length: 16; cdr3_nt: TGTGCCAGCAGCCCCTCAGGGACTACATTCTACAATGAGCAGTTCTTC; cdr3_aa: CASSPSGTTFYNEQFF
clone_size: .; j_call: TRBJ2-5; d_call: .; v_call: TRBV5-6; cdr3_length: 15; cdr3_nt: TGTGCCAGCAGTATGACGCGGGGTCACCAAGAGACCCAGTACTTC; cdr3_aa: CASSMTRGHQETQYF
clone_size: .; j_call: TRBJ1-4; d_call: .; v_call: TRBV9; cdr3_length: 16; cdr3_nt: TGTGCCAGCAGCGTACCCAATACAGGGTATTGCGAAAAACTGTTTTTT; cdr3_aa: CASSVPNTGYCEKLFF
clone_size: .; j_call: TRBJ2-7; d_call: TRBD2; v_call: TRBV6-2/TRBV6-3; cdr3_length: 16; cdr3_nt: TGTGCCAGCAGTCTGTCCCCGACTAGCGGCGCCTACGAGCAGTACTTC; cdr3_aa: CASSLSPTSGAYEQYF
clone_size: few; j_call: TRBJ2-1; d_call: .; v_call: TRBV7-2; cdr3_length: 15; cdr3_nt: TGTGCCAGCAGCTTCATGGGCTCAGGGGTCAATGAGCAGTTCTTC; cdr3_aa: CASSFMGSGVNEQFF
clone_size: few; j_call: TRBJ2-3; d_call: TRBD1; v_call: TRBV9; cdr3_length: 18; cdr3_nt: TGTGCCAGCAGCGTGGCTATAACTTCCGGGACAGGGGAAGATACGCAGTATTTT; cdr3_aa: CASSVAITSGTGEDTQYF
clone_size: few; j_call: TRBJ2-3; d_call: TRBD2; v_call: TRBV13; cdr3_length: 19; cdr3_nt: TGTGCCAGCAGCTCCAGACTAGCGGGGGGCCGAACTAGCACAGATACGCAGTATTTT; cdr3_aa: CASSSRLAGGRTSTDTQYF
clone_size: .; j_call: TRBJ1-4; d_call: TRBD1; v_call: TRBV28; cdr3_length: 15; cdr3_nt: TGTGCCAGCAGTTTACCAACAGGGGTTAGCGAAAAACTGTTTTTT; cdr3_aa: CASSLPTGVSEKLFF
clone_size: .; j_call: TRBJ2-3; d_call: .; v_call: TRBV3-1; cdr3_length: 15; cdr3_nt: TGTGCCAGCAGCCTTGGACAGTCCCCCACAGATACGCAGTATTTT; cdr3_aa: CASSLGQSPTDTQYF
clone_size: few; j_call: TRBJ2-7; d_call: .; v_call: TRBV5-1; cdr3_length: 15; cdr3_nt: TGCGCCAGCAGCTACGCAGACACTTGGGCCTACGAGCAGTACTTC; cdr3_aa: CASSYADTWAYEQYF
clone_size: once; j_call: TRBJ2-7; d_call: TRBD1; v_call: TRBV20-1; cdr3_length: 15; cdr3_nt: TGCAGTGCTAATCGACCCGGGACAGGGGGCAAGGAGCAGTACTTC; cdr3_aa: CSANRPGTGGKEQYF
clone_size: .; j_call: TRBJ2-7; d_call: .; v_call: TRBV20-1; cdr3_length: 14; cdr3_nt: TGCAGTGTAGAGGACGGGCGGAGCTCCTACGAGCAGTACTTC; cdr3_aa: CSVEDGRSSYEQYF
clone_size: many; j_call: TRBJ2-2; d_call: .; v_call: TRBV29-1; cdr3_length: 14; cdr3_nt: TGCAGCGTTGAAGATCCCATGGGCACCGGGGAGCTGTTTTTT; cdr3_aa: CSVEDPMGTGELFF
clone_size: .; j_call: TRBJ2-3; d_call: .; v_call: TRBV4-2; cdr3_length: 18; cdr3_nt: TGTGCCAGCAGCCAAGAAATTCGGTCGGGGGTAAGCACAGATACGCAGTATTTT; cdr3_aa: CASSQEIRSGVSTDTQYF
clone_size: few; j_call: TRBJ2-1; d_call: .; v_call: TRBV15; cdr3_length: 15; cdr3_nt: TGTGCCACCAGCAGAGAAGCGGGTTCCTACAATGAGCAGTTCTTC; cdr3_aa: CATSREAGSYNEQFF
clone_size: few; j_call: TRBJ2-7; d_call: TRBD1; v_call: TRBV6-2/TRBV6-3; cdr3_length: 14; cdr3_nt: TGTGCCAGCAGTTACTGGGGACAGGCCTACGAGCAGTACTTC; cdr3_aa: CASSYWGQAYEQYF
clone_size: few; j_call: TRBJ2-7; d_call: .; v_call: TRBV7-8; cdr3_length: 16; cdr3_nt: TGTGCCAGCAGCTTAGCGTGGTGGGGTCCTACCTACGAGCAGTACTTC; cdr3_aa: CASSLAWWGPTYEQYF
clone_size: few; j_call: TRBJ2-1; d_call: .; v_call: TRBV3-1; cdr3_length: 18; cdr3_nt: TGTGCCAGCAGCCAAGTAGTATGGACTACCAGCTCCTACAATGAGCAGTTCTTC; cdr3_aa: CASSQVVWTTSSYNEQFF
clone_size: .; j_call: TRBJ2-5; d_call: TRBD2; v_call: TRBV25-1; cdr3_length: 15; cdr3_nt: TGTGCCAGCAGCGTGGCGGGAGGTGACCAAGAGACCCAGTACTTC; cdr3_aa: CASSVAGGDQETQYF
clone_size: many; j_call: TRBJ1-2; d_call: .; v_call: TRBV12-3/TRBV12-4; cdr3_length: 12; cdr3_nt: TGTGCCAGCAGTCACAGGGTTGGTGGCTACACCTTC; cdr3_aa: CASSHRVGGYTF
clone_size: .; j_call: TRBJ2-5; d_call: .; v_call: TRBV7-3; cdr3_length: 13; cdr3_nt: TGTGCCAGCAGCCTAGGACCAGAAGAGACCCAGTACTTC; cdr3_aa: CASSLGPEETQYF
clone_size: many; j_call: TRBJ2-7; d_call: .; v_call: TRBV12-3/TRBV12-4; cdr3_length: 13; cdr3_nt: TGTGCCAGCAGTTTAGTGAGAGCTTACGAGCAGTACTTC; cdr3_aa: CASSLVRAYEQYF
clone_size: .; j_call: TRBJ2-7; d_call: .; v_call: TRBV12-3/TRBV12-4; cdr3_length: 14; cdr3_nt: TGTGCCAGCAGCCCGATTGGGGGATACTACGAGCAGTACTTC; cdr3_aa: CASSPIGGYYEQYF
clone_size: many; j_call: TRBJ2-7; d_call: .; v_call: TRBV20-1; cdr3_length: 13; cdr3_nt: TGCAGTGGTCTATCCCAGGGAGGCGACGAGCAGTACTTC; cdr3_aa: CSGLSQGGDEQYF
clone_size: few; j_call: TRBJ2-5; d_call: TRBD2; v_call: TRBV7-2; cdr3_length: 15; cdr3_nt: TGTGCCAGCAGCTCGGGCGGGAGCTTGGTGGAGACCCAGTACTTC; cdr3_aa: CASSSGGSLVETQYF
clone_size: .; j_call: TRBJ2-1; d_call: .; v_call: TRBV11-2; cdr3_length: 13; cdr3_nt: TGTGCCAGCAGTCCCCTCGGGTTGGATGAGCAGTTCTTC; cdr3_aa: CASSPLGLDEQFF
clone_size: few; j_call: TRBJ2-7; d_call: TRBD2; v_call: TRBV6-1; cdr3_length: 15; cdr3_nt: TGTGCCAGCATACGACTAGCGGGATCCTCCTACGAGCAGTACTTC; cdr3_aa: CASIRLAGSSYEQYF
clone_size: .; j_call: TRBJ2-1; d_call: TRBD2; v_call: TRBV29-1; cdr3_length: 18; cdr3_nt: TGCAGCGTTGAGGGGGGGTTCGGATCGGATTCCTCTTTAGGGGAGCAGTTCTTC; cdr3_aa: CSVEGGFGSDSSLGEQFF
clone_size: many; j_call: TRBJ2-7; d_call: TRBD1; v_call: TRBV29-1; cdr3_length: 12; cdr3_nt: TGCAGCGTTGGGGACAGGGGCTACGAGCAGTACTTC; cdr3_aa: CSVGDRGYEQYF
clone_size: many; j_call: TRBJ2-2; d_call: TRBD1; v_call: TRBV29-1; cdr3_length: 18; cdr3_nt: TGCAGCGTCCAAATCGGGACAGGGGGAAGTCTCTTCACCGGGGAGCTGTTTTTT; cdr3_aa: CSVQIGTGGSLFTGELFF
clone_size: .; j_call: TRBJ2-6; d_call: .; v_call: TRBV7-9; cdr3_length: 16; cdr3_nt: TGTGCCAGCAGCTTAGCGAAGGGGGCTGGGGCCAACGTCCTGACTTTC; cdr3_aa: CASSLAKGAGANVLTF